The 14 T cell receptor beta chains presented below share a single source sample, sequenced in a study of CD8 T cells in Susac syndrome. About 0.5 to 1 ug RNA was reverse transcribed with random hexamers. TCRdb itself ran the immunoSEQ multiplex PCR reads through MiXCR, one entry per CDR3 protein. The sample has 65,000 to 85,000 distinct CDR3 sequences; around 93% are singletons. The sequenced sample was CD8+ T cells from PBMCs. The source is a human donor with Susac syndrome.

CDR3 bases: TGTGCCAGCAGCCTACAGGGTTACGGCACAGATACGCAGTATTTT. Translated, it gives CASSLQGYGTDTQYF. The chain combines TRBV11-2 with TRBJ2-3, with D maybe TRBD1 (6 bases). Germline V gene data show CDR1 as SGHAT and CDR2 as FQNNGV. V lost 5 bases and J 1 base, leaving 13 bases between the germline ends. This CDR3 comprises 15 residues.

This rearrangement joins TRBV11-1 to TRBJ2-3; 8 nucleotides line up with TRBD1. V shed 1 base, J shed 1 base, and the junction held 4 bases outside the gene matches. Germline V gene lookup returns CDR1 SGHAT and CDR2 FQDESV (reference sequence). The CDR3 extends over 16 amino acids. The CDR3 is CASSLGVTGGTDTQYF. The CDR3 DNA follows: TGTGCCAGCAGCTTAGGTGTGACAGGGGGCACAGATACGCAGTATTTT.

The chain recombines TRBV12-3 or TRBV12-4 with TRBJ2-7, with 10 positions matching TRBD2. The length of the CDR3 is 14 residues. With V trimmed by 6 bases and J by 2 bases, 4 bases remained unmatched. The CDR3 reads CASSQRGGPYEQYF. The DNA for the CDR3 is TGTGCCAGCAGCCAGCGGGGGGGACCCTACGAGCAGTACTTC.

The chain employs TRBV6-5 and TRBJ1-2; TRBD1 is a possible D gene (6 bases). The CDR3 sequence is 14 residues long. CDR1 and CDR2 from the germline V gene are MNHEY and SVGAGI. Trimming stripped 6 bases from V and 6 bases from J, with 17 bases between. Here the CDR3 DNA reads TGTGCCAGCAGACCCGAGAGGGGGGCGCATGGCTACACCTTC. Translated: CASRPERGAHGYTF.

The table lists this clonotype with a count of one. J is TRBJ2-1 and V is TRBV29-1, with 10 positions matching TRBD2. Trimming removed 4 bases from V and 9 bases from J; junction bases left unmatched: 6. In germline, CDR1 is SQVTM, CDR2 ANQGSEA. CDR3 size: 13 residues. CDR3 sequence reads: CSVGSSGSLEQFF. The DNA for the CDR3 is TGCAGCGTTGGGTCTAGCGGGAGTCTTGAGCAGTTCTTC.

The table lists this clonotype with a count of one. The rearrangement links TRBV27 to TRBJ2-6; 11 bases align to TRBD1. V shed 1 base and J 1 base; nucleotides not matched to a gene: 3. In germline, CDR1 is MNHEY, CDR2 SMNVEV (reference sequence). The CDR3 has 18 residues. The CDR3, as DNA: TGTGCCAGCAGTTTATGGGGACAGGGGGAATCTGGGGCCAACGTCCTGACTTTC. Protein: CASSLWGQGESGANVLTF.

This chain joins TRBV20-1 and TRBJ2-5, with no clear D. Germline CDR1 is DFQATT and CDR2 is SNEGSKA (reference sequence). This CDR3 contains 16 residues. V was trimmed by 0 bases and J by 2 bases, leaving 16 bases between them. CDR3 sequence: CSARDRVRPNQETQYF. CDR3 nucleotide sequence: TGCAGTGCTAGAGATAGGGTGCGCCCAAATCAAGAGACCCAGTACTTC.

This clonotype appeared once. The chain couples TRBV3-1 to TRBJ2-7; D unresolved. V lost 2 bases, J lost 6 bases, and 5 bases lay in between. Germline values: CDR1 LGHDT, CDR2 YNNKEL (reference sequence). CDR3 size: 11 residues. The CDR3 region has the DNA TGTGCCAGCAGCCAATTAGGCGAGCAGTACTTC. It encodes CASSQLGEQYF.

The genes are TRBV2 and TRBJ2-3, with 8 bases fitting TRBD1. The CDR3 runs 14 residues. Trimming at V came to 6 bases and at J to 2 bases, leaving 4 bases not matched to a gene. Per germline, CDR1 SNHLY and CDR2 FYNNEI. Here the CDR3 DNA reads TGTGCCAGCAGGGGGACAGGTCACACAGATACGCAGTATTTT. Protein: CASRGTGHTDTQYF.

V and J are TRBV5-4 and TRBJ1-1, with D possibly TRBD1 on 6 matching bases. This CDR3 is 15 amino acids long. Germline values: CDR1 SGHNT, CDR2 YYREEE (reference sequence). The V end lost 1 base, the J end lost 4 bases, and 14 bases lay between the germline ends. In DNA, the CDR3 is TGTGCCAGCAGCTTGAATGGGGGGCGGGTCACTGAAGCTTTCTTT. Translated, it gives CASSLNGGRVTEAFF.

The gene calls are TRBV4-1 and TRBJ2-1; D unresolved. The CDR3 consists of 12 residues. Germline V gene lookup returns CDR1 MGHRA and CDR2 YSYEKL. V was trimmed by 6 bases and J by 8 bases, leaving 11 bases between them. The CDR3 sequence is CASSSIRDEQFF. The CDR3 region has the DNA TGCGCCAGCAGTTCAATCCGGGATGAGCAGTTCTTC.

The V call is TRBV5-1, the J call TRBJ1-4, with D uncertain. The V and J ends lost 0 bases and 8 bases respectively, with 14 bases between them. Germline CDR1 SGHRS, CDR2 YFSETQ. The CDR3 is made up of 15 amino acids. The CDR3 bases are TGCGCCAGCAGCTTGGAGGCCCGGCGGGAGGAAAAACTGTTTTTT. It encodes CASSLEARREEKLFF. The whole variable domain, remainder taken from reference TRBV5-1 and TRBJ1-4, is KAGVTQTPRYLIKTRGQQVTLSCSPISGHRSVSWYQQTPGQGLQFLFEYFSETQRNKGNFPGRFSGRQFSNSRSEMNVSTLELGDSALYLCASSLEARREEKLFFGSGTQLSVL.

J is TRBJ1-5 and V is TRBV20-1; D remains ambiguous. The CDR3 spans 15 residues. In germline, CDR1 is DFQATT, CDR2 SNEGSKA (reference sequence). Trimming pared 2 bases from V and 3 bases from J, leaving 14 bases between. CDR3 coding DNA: TGCAGTGCTAGAAGCGTGGCTCAGAACAATCAGCCCCAGCATTTT. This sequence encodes CSARSVAQNNQPQHF.

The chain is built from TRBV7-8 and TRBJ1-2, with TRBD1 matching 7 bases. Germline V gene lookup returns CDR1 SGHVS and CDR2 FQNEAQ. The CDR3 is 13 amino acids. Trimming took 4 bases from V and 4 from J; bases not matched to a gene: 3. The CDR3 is CASSWDSIYGYTF. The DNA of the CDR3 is TGTGCCAGCAGCTGGGACAGCATCTATGGCTACACCTTC.